Given below is one T cell receptor (beta chain) in context. Its antigen is unidentified. Germline V gene data show CDR1 as SGHVS and CDR2 as FNYEAQ. Trimming cost V 2 bases and J 4 bases, with 17 bases left between them. CDR3 size: 17 residues. The source of the sample is a study of T cell responses to AZD1222 COVID-19 vaccine. Looking at the study overall: Investigators merged groups given second doses at roughly 4 or roughly 12 weeks.

Study observations and caveats: Close to half of spike-specific TCRs reportedly recognize unmutated variant regions. When two AZD1222 doses had been given, Spike-specific TCR breadth and depth rose.

The assay was immunoSEQ multiplex PCR, and TCRdb's table has in-frame clones only and misses some. The repertoire consists of over 150,000 clones, with more than 75% occurring once and the leading ten covering about 20%. The origin of this receptor is an adult in good health. Sequenced material: peripheral blood, taken on day 0 of AZD1222 vaccination. The chain uses TRBV7-6 and TRBJ2-2; D possibly corresponds to TRBD2 (6 bases). The CDR3 coding sequence is TGTGCCAGCAGCTTACGGGGGACGTTGTTACTCACCGGGGAGCTGTTTTTT. It codes for CASSLRGTLLLTGELFF.